This T cell receptor (beta chain) came from a study of blood T cells in healthy people across ages. Study-level points and caveats: Aged donors had fewer naive CD4+ cells and lower diversity than long-lived donors. With age, beta diversity per million T cells declined roughly linearly, significantly by 40.

The V and J ends lost 4 bases and 0 bases respectively, with 16 bases between them. Germline-derived CDR1 and CDR2 are MDHEN and SYDVKM. The CDR3 runs 16 residues. The authors ran a second PCR of roughly 6 to 12 cycles using a sample-barcoded 5' primer and a J-beta primer mix. Every sample gave at least 2.5 million paired-end reads containing CDR3. TCRdb ran MiXCR on the 5' RACE reads and lists one entry per CDR3 protein. The data contain about 800,000 distinct CDR3 sequences, roughly 25% of them singletons. This clonotype has more than one count but fewer than ten. The antigen is undetermined. These data were also filed under a second study, of T cells of mothers and their children. From that study: The study obtained over 8 million TCR beta CDR3 reads per mother and around 2.7 million per child.

This TCR was recovered from a boy aged 10-17 years in good health. The rearrangement links TRBV28 to TRBJ2-7; D may match TRBD1 or TRBD2 (5 bases each). The sample comprised blood. For the CDR3, the DNA is TGTGCCAGCAGTTCCCCGGGACGGATCCTCTCCTACGAGCAGTACTTC. Translation gives CASSSPGRILSYEQYF.